Listed here are 31 T cell receptor beta chains from one sample, sequenced in a study of cytomegalovirus exposure and HLA in healthy donors. In the PCR, 60 Vbeta and 13 Jbeta primers were used. Sequencing used immunoSEQ multiplex PCR; TCRdb keeps in-frame clones, though not all of them. The profile shows about 160,000 clones, more than 75% of them singletons. Sequenced sample: PBMCs. The receptor set was obtained from a man younger than 35 in good health and CMV-seropositive.

The gene calls are TRBV29-1 and TRBJ1-1; 7 bases align to TRBD1. The V and J ends lost 5 bases and 3 bases, in that order; junction bases with no gene match: 9. The CDR3 has 14 residues. Looked up from germline, CDR1 is SQVTM and CDR2 is ANQGSEA. The CDR3 DNA reads as TGCAGCGTTCAGGACAGGTGGCGGGACACTGAAGCTTTCTTT. Encoded protein: CSVQDRWRDTEAFF.

This clone was detected once. V gene TRBV5-1 combines with J gene TRBJ1-3; 7 nucleotides match TRBD1. The junction had 9 bases not matched to a gene; V was cut back by 4 bases and J by 11 bases. Germline-derived CDR1 and CDR2 are SGHRS and YFSETQ. There are 13 residues in the CDR3. Written as DNA, the CDR3 is TGCGCCAGCAGCATGACAGGGAAGGATGCCATATATTTT. Translated: CASSMTGKDAIYF.

This clone appeared a single time. The chain joins TRBV7-3 to TRBJ2-3; TRBD1 aligns across 9 bases. Germline V gene lookup returns CDR1 SGHTA and CDR2 FQGTGA. Germline trimming cut 6 bases from V and 6 bases from J; bases unmatched to any gene: 4. This CDR3 contains 13 residues. The CDR3 DNA reads TGTGCCAGCAGTCGGACAGGGGTGGATACGCAGTATTTT. This gives the protein CASSRTGVDTQYF.

The DNA of the CDR3 is TGTGCCAGCAGCGCAACGGGGGGCTCCAGCTCCTACGAGCAGTACTTC. It is translated as CASSATGGSSSYEQYF. The chain carries TRBV9 and TRBJ2-7; D may be TRBD2 (7 bases). CDR3 length equals 16 residues. The V gene lost 3 bases and the J gene lost 0 bases, with 16 bases spanning the gap. Germline loops: CDR1 SGDLS, CDR2 YYNGEE.

This chain uses TRBV5-8 with TRBJ1-1; D unclear. Germline V gene data show CDR1 as SGHTS and CDR2 as YDEGEE. There are 13 residues in the CDR3. The V end lost 2 bases, the J end lost 1 base, and 6 bases lay between the germline ends. The CDR3 loop reads CASSFPQNTEAFF. As DNA, the CDR3 is TGTGCCAGCAGCTTCCCCCAGAACACTGAAGCTTTCTTT.

V usage is TRBV30 and J usage is TRBJ1-1; D possibly corresponds to TRBD1 (5 bases). This CDR3 is built from 13 residues. Germline V gene lookup returns CDR1 GTSNPN and CDR2 SVGIG (reference sequence). V dropped 4 bases and J dropped 4 bases, with 13 bases sitting between them. The CDR3 protein is CAWTQGGGTEAFF. In DNA form, the CDR3 reads TGTGCCTGGACTCAGGGTGGTGGCACTGAAGCTTTCTTT.

The rearrangement links TRBV5-8 to TRBJ2-1, with a tentative D call TRBD2 (5 bases). CDR3 length: 16 residues. Trimming took off 6 bases at V and 0 bases at J, with 16 bases between the two ends. The germline gives CDR1 SGHTS, CDR2 YDEGEE. CDR3 amino acids: CASTPGLTSSYNEQFF. DNA of the CDR3: TGTGCCAGCACCCCCGGACTGACGAGCTCCTACAATGAGCAGTTCTTC.

The rearrangement links TRBV19 to TRBJ1-2; no definite D call. The CDR3 has 12 residues. Germline CDR1 is LNHDA and CDR2 is SQIVND (reference sequence). Trimming shortened V by 2 bases and J by 5 bases, and 6 bases separated the two germline ends. This CDR3 is CASSIRLYGYTF. For the CDR3, the DNA is TGTGCCAGTAGTATACGACTGTATGGCTACACCTTC.

The V and J genes are TRBV11-2 and TRBJ2-5, with D perhaps matching TRBD1 (7 bases). Trimming removed 7 bases at V and 4 bases at J, with 16 bases between. Germline V gives CDR1 SGHAT, CDR2 FQNNGV. The CDR3 is 14 amino acids. The CDR3 DNA reads as TGTGCCAGCAAAAAACAGGGGAGGAGAGAGACCCAGTACTTC. Its translation: CASKKQGRRETQYF.

The V gene is TRBV29-1, the J gene TRBJ1-2, with 10 bases that match TRBD1. This CDR3 contains 12 residues. Germline lookup yields CDR1 SQVTM and CDR2 ANQGSEA. The V gene end was trimmed by 6 bases and the J gene end by 5 bases; junction bases not matched to a gene: 3. The CDR3 here is CSVGQGPYGYTF. CDR3 in DNA: TGCAGCGTGGGACAGGGGCCTTATGGCTACACCTTC.

This chain uses TRBV5-4 with TRBJ1-2, with a possible D match to TRBD1 (5 bases). The V gene lost 6 bases and the J gene lost 4 bases, with 19 bases spanning the gap. The germline V gene encodes CDR1 SGHNT and CDR2 YYREEE (reference sequence). This CDR3 is 15 amino acids long. The CDR3 nucleotides read TGTGCCAGCACCTCATCGACAGTTAGGGGCTATGGCTACACCTTC. Translated, it gives CASTSSTVRGYGYTF.

The V gene is TRBV5-8, the J gene TRBJ2-7, with TRBD1 identical over 8 bases. Germline V gives CDR1 SGHTS, CDR2 YDEGEE. The CDR3 totals 12 residues. V trimming: 4 bases; J trimming: 6 bases; junction bases outside the gene matches: 3. The CDR3 region has the DNA TGTGCCAGCAGCAAAGACAGGGGCGAGCAGTACTTC. Its protein product is CASSKDRGEQYF.

On this clone itself: One end of the junction varies from germline; a read error may be responsible. The gene calls are TRBV7-8 and TRBJ2-4; TRBD2 matches 9 bases. Germline CDR1 SGHVS, CDR2 FQNEAQ. This CDR3 comprises 17 residues. Here the CDR3 DNA reads TGTGCCAGCAGCCCCCGGGGAGCGGGGGGACCAAAAAACATTCAGTACTTT. Protein product: CASSPRGAGGPKNIQYF.

The V and J genes are TRBV5-4 and TRBJ1-2; maybe TRBD1 (5 bases). Germline lookup yields CDR1 SGHNT and CDR2 YYREEE (reference sequence). Deletions cut 4 bases from V and 6 bases from J, with 13 bases between. This CDR3 is built from 13 residues. The CDR3: CASSPGGRDGYTF. The CDR3 DNA is TGTGCCAGCAGCCCCGGGGGAAGAGATGGCTACACCTTC. Variable domain in full (rest from reference TRBV5-4 and TRBJ1-2): ETGVTQSPTHLIKTRGQQVTLRCSSQSGHNTVSWYQQALGQGPQFIFQYYREEENGRGNFPPRFSGLQFPNYSSELNVNALELDDSALYLCASSPGGRDGYTFGSGTRLTVV.

This clone was seen just once. The rearrangement uses TRBV11-2 and TRBJ2-1, with 8 positions matching TRBD1. The germline gives CDR1 SGHAT, CDR2 FQNNGV. CDR3 length: 14 residues. Germline trimming cut 10 bases from V and 6 bases from J; bases unmatched to any gene: 11. CDR3 in amino acids: CATATGGPPNEQFF. The DNA of the CDR3 is TGTGCCACCGCTACAGGGGGACCTCCCAATGAGCAGTTCTTC.

V is TRBV21-1 and J is TRBJ2-7; TRBD2, the table's D call, was not compared with the DNA. TRBV21-1 is marked as a pseudogene. The CDR3 is made up of 15 amino acids. The CDR3 loop reads CASSKGRVWGYEQYF. CDR3 DNA: TGTGCCAGCAGCAAAGGGAGGGTTTGGGGTTACGAGCAGTACTTC.

The chain has TRBV9 and TRBJ2-7, with 7 bases fitting TRBD1. Trimming took 5 bases from V and 5 from J; bases not matched to a gene: 7. Germline-derived CDR1 and CDR2 are SGDLS and YYNGEE. CDR3 length: 13 amino acids. The DNA of the CDR3 is TGTGCCAGCAGGGAGAGGGGGCGCAACGAGCAGTACTTC. It specifies CASRERGRNEQYF. Full variable domain (outside the CDR3, taken from reference TRBV9 and TRBJ2-7): DSGVTQTPKHLITATGQRVTLRCSPRSGDLSVYWYQQSLDQGLQFLIQYYNGEERAKGNILERFSAQQFPDLHSELNLSSLELGDSALYFCASRERGRNEQYFGPGTRLTVT.

This clone was counted between two and nine times. The chain couples TRBV6-1 to TRBJ1-6; TRBD1 is a possible D gene (5 bases). Germline V gives CDR1 MNHNS, CDR2 SASEGT. The CDR3 loop spans 15 amino acids. The V end lost 4 bases, the J end lost 7 bases, and 14 bases lay between the germline ends. CDR3 nucleotide sequence: TGTGCCAGCAGTGCGACAGTATTTAGAAATTCACCCCTCCACTTT. It is translated as CASSATVFRNSPLHF.

The genes are TRBV19 and TRBJ2-7; a possible D gene is TRBD1 (6 bases). The CDR3 length is 14 residues. CDR1 LNHDA and CDR2 SQIVND come from the germline V gene (reference sequence). Deletions cut 4 bases from V and 3 bases from J, with 13 bases between. DNA of the CDR3: TGTGCCAGTAGTACAGCACAGGGCCTCTACGAGCAGTACTTC. It codes for CASSTAQGLYEQYF.

This chain connects TRBV9 to TRBJ1-2; D call uncertain. Per germline, CDR1 SGDLS and CDR2 YYNGEE. The CDR3 sequence is 14 residues long. V was cut by 2 bases and J by 3 bases, with 11 bases left in between. The CDR3 region is CASSVADNHYGYTF. The CDR3 nucleotides read TGTGCCAGCAGCGTGGCCGACAACCACTATGGCTACACCTTC.

This chain uses TRBV5-1 with TRBJ2-1, with 7 bases matching TRBD1. CDR1 and CDR2 (germline): SGHRS, YFSETQ. The CDR3 runs 17 residues. With 2 bases clipped from V and 1 base from J, the junction kept 9 bases outside the gene matches. The DNA for the CDR3 is TGCGCCAGCAGCTTCGGGTTCCAGACAGGGTCCTACAATGAGCAGTTCTTC. This sequence encodes CASSFGFQTGSYNEQFF.

The V gene is TRBV28, the J gene TRBJ2-5; D is perhaps TRBD1 (6 bases). This CDR3 spans 14 amino acids. Per the germline V gene, CDR1 is MDHEN and CDR2 is SYDVKM. Trimming shortened V by 1 base and J by 4 bases, and 10 bases separated the two germline ends. CDR3 nucleotides: TGTGCCAGCAGTTTATCAAACAGGGTAGAGACCCAGTACTTC. Protein: CASSLSNRVETQYF.

The CDR3 region is CASSLGRGASTDTQYF. The CDR3 nucleotides are TGTGCCAGCAGTCTAGGGCGGGGGGCCTCCACAGATACGCAGTATTTT. The rearrangement uses TRBV9 and TRBJ2-3; 8 bases line up with TRBD2. Germline lookup yields CDR1 SGDLS and CDR2 YYNGEE. V lost 5 bases and J lost 2; bases outside the gene matches: 10. The CDR3 contains 16 residues.

V and J are TRBV18 and TRBJ1-1, with no clear D. The CDR3 consists of 11 residues. Looked up from germline, CDR1 is KGHSH and CDR2 is LQKENI. Trimming cost V 4 bases and J 7 bases, with 7 bases left between them. The CDR3 DNA reads TGTGCCAGCTCACTAATGAGTGAAGCTTTCTTT. As protein: CASSLMSEAFF.

The J gene is TRBJ2-7, the V gene TRBV7-2, with 8 bases matching TRBD2. CDR1 is SGHTA, CDR2 FQGNSA, per germline. The CDR3 has 14 amino acids. Germline trimming cut 5 bases from V and 3 bases from J; bases unmatched to any gene: 6. CDR3 DNA sequence: TGTGCCAGCAGCGCGACGGGGGGGAGCTACGAGCAGTACTTC. It translates to CASSATGGSYEQYF.

The V gene is TRBV4-3, the J gene TRBJ2-1; maybe TRBD2 (5 bases). The CDR3 has 13 residues. V lost 3 bases and J 9 bases, leaving 12 bases between the germline ends. CDR1 and CDR2 from the germline V gene are LGHNA and YSLEER. CDR3 region: CASSQAGKGEQFF. In DNA form, the CDR3 reads TGCGCCAGCAGCCAGGCCGGGAAGGGTGAGCAGTTCTTC.

The chain combines TRBV27 with TRBJ1-1; D gene unclear. The CDR3 has 14 residues. V was clipped by 6 bases and J by 0 bases, with 11 bases between them. The germline gives CDR1 MNHEY, CDR2 SMNVEV (reference sequence). Written as DNA, the CDR3 is TGTGCCAGCAGGGCCCCCGGGGTGAACACTGAAGCTTTCTTT. Translated, it gives CASRAPGVNTEAFF.

This rearrangement joins TRBV5-6 to TRBJ1-2, with TRBD1 matching 8 bases. Germline lookup yields CDR1 SGHDT and CDR2 YYEEEE. CDR3 length equals 13 residues. After removal of 4 bases from V and 3 bases from J, the junction contained 2 bases not matched to a gene. CDR3 nucleotides: TGTGCCAGCAGCCCGGGACAGGACTATGGCTACACCTTC. This translates into CASSPGQDYGYTF.

The chain employs TRBV5-8 and TRBJ1-1, with a possible D match to TRBD1 (5 bases). CDR3 length: 15 residues. Trimming cost V 4 bases and J 3 bases, with 16 bases left between them. Germline V gives CDR1 SGHTS, CDR2 YDEGEE. CDR3 loop: CASSRQGGADTEAFF. CDR3 in DNA: TGTGCCAGCAGCCGCCAAGGAGGGGCGGACACTGAAGCTTTCTTT.

The rearrangement links TRBV18 to TRBJ2-3; no definite D call. V gave up 3 bases and J gave up 2 bases, with 6 bases separating them. The CDR3 is 13 residues long. CDR1 is KGHSH, CDR2 LQKENI, per germline. CDR3 nucleotides: TGTGCCAGCTCACCCGACTTCACAGATACGCAGTATTTT. The encoded protein is CASSPDFTDTQYF.

This clone occurred once. CDR3 DNA: TGTGCCAGCAGCCCCGGGACAGGGTTCTACGAGCAGTACTTC. Translation gives CASSPGTGFYEQYF. This chain connects TRBV5-5 to TRBJ2-7; 9 bases are shared with TRBD1. The germline V gene encodes CDR1 SGHKS and CDR2 YYEKEE (reference sequence). The CDR3 contains 14 residues. V trimming: 4 bases; J trimming: 3 bases; junction bases outside the gene matches: 5.